This T cell receptor (beta chain) was profiled in a study of blood T cell repertoires in COVID-19 (dated by TCRdb to about 2020). With regard to the full study: The collaborator samples originated in the United States, Italy and Spain and spanned the acute and convalescent phases of COVID-19. The material from the prospective study consisted of cDNA or gDNA derived from T cells, B-cell-depleted T cells, or PBMCs. Deeply sampled blood TCRbeta repertoires from subjects exposed to, actively infected with, or recovered from COVID-19 were included in the dataset. A freely available public database, intended as a resource for researchers studying the immune response to SARS-CoV-2, is where the repertoires were released. The samples were drawn from two sources: the first 160 participants of the ongoing ImmuneRACE study, and 1,200 or so subjects contributed by 6 global collaborators. Sample metadata almost always included a de-identified subject ID, COVID-19 status, age in years and sex. Where HLA class I and class II types were available, the types were taken from metadata supplied by the sample provider, not from assay-based typing.

Notes on this clone: Which antigen it targets is not known. Base-call qualities are not available, and no considerably larger clone is one nucleotide away.

Results the study describes overall, beyond this receptor: The quantity of clinical and demographic metadata differed by source and by participant and was supplied without curation.

TCRbeta CDR3 regions were amplified from genomic DNA by means of the immunoSEQ Assay, a bias-controlled multiplex PCR. In the paper's pipeline: The number of nucleated cells in each sample was estimated from the amplification of reference gene primers within the assay. Sequence reads were collapsed and filtered to measure the absolute abundance of every unique TCRbeta CDR3 rearrangement. For each sample, productive Simpson clonality was calculated as the square root of Simpson's diversity index over productive rearrangements. The immuneACCESS repertoire file appears here via TCRdb, limited to in-frame rearrangements. These files lack a portion of the clones; in checked studies, under half of the deficit traces to unresolved V genes, and the cause of the others is not known. The D gene and trimming were derived from the DNA, and the V and J assignments and clone size from that table. Recorded for this sample are some 310,000 clones; roughly 91% of them occurred a single time. The top ten clonotypes cover 1% of the sample.

Collaborating institutions collected whole blood in K2EDTA tubes following their own protocols. For TCRbeta analysis, collaborators shipped samples in one of three forms: frozen whole blood, isolated PBMCs, or DNA extracted from either of those sample types. The sequence was obtained from a man aged 45 to 65 with active or convalescent COVID-19. The sequencing sample was made of peripheral blood.

The CDR3 has the sequence CATSRRGLQVQQYF. The nucleotides read TGTGCCACCAGCAGGCGAGGGCTTCAGGTCCAGCAGTACTTC. This chain joins TRBV15 to TRBJ2-7; the D segment could be TRBD2, given 5 matching bases. Relative to germline, V is 3 bases shorter and J is 8 bases shorter, with 17 bases between their ends. The CDR3 spans 14 residues, from the cysteine through the phenylalanine. Of the read, only the CDR3 DNA is kept; its 42 bases are in frame from base 1. As encoded in the germline V gene (reference sequence), CDR1 is LNHNV while CDR2 is YYDKDF.